This T cell receptor (beta chain) was found in a study of T cell changes during pregnancy in multiple sclerosis. Between the trimmed V and J ends, which lost 2 bases and 8 bases, there was a span of 15 bases. Germline-derived CDR1 and CDR2 are SGHDN and FVKESK. The CDR3 sequence is 15 residues long. In this sample, this clone turned up many times. Data came from immunoSEQ multiplex PCR; TCRdb stores just in-frame clones and leaves some out. Of around 48,000 clones in the sample, about 92% were seen once. This chain uses TRBV14 with TRBJ1-4, with D possibly matching TRBD1 (5 bases). The sample was CD4+ T cells from peripheral blood mononuclear cells, taken in the third trimester of pregnancy. This sequence was found in a female donor with multiple sclerosis, enrolled in a pregnancy study. CDR3 in DNA: TGTGCCAGCAGCCAAATCGGCAGGGCAAAGGAAAAACTGTTTTTT. Encoded protein: CASSQIGRAKEKLFF.